The entry below describes one T cell receptor beta chain. The sample belongs to a study of control samples from healthy donors and cancer patients. Some clones are missing from TCRdb's copy, which holds only in-frame ones; the method was immunoSEQ multiplex PCR. The sample holds about 120,000 clones; just over 90% are singletons and the top ten take approximately 1.7%. Germline V gene data show CDR1 as MNHEY and CDR2 as SVGAGI. Unmatched junction bases numbered 10, after V lost 8 bases and J lost 6 bases. The CDR3 totals 15 residues. This rearrangement joins TRBV6-5 to TRBJ2-2; 9 bases map to TRBD2. The sequenced material came from PBMCs. The TCR was taken from a man in his fifties with head and neck cancer. The DNA for the CDR3 is TGTGCCAGCGGGTGGCGGGGGGGCAATGCCGGGGAGCTGTTTTTT. Its protein product is CASGWRGGNAGELFF.